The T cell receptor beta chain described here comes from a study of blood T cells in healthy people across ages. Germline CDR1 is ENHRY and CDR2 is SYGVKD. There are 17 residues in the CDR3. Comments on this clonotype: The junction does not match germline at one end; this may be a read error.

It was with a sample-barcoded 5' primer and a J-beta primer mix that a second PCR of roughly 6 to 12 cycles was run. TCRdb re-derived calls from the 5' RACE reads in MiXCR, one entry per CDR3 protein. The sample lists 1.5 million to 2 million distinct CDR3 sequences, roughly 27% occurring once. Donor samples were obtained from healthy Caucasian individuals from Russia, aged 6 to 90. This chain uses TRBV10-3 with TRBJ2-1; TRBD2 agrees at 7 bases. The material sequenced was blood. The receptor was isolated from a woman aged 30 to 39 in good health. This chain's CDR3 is CAISQSPLSGLDNEQFF. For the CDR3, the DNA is TGTGCCATCAGTCAGTCTCCTCTTAGCGGGTTGGACAATGAGCAGTTCTTC.